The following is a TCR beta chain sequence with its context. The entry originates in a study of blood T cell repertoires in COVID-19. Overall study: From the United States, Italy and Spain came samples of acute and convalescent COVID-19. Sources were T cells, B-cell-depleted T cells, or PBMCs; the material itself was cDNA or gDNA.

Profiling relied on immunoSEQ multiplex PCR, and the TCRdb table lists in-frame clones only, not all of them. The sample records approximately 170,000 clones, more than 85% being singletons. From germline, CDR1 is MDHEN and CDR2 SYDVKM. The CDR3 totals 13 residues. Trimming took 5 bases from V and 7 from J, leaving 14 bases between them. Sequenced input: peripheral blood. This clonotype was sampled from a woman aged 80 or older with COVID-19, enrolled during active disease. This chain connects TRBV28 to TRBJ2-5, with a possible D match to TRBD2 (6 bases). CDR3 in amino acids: CASSRPGVGTQYF. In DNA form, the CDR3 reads TGTGCCAGCAGTCGTCCGGGGGTAGGGACCCAGTACTTC. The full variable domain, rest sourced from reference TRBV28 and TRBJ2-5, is DVKVTQSSRYLVKRTGEKVFLECVQDMDHENMFWYRQDPGLGLRLIYFSYDVKMKEKGDIPEGYSVSREKKERFSLILESASTNQTSMYLCASSRPGVGTQYFGPGTRLLVL.